This is a list of T cell receptor beta chains from one sample in a study of blood T cell repertoires in COVID-19. Sequenced by immunoSEQ multiplex PCR; TCRdb stores in-frame clones only, minus some. The data show some 270,000 clones, 75% to 90% seen once. The specimen was PBMCs or T cells enriched from blood (not recorded which). The receptors here all came from a woman in her 40s who had recovered from COVID-19. CDR3s include the opening cysteine and the closing phenylalanine or tryptophan. D genes are given only for firm matches. Size tells how often a clone was seen (once, few, many) or the class of an expanded clone, and some rows leave it out.

size	V	D	J	DNA	CDR3
NA	TRBV4-1	NA	TRBJ1-2	TGCGCCAGCAGCCAGGTCCAGGGTTTAGATGGCTACACCTTC	CASSQVQGLDGYTF
NA	TRBV7-9	NA	TRBJ2-1	TGTGCCAGCAGCCTCGCGGTAGGATACAATGAGCAGTTCTTC	CASSLAVGYNEQFF
once	TRBV5-1	NA	TRBJ2-3	TGCGCCAGCACGAGTCAGGGTAGGACAGATACGCAGTATTTT	CASTSQGRTDTQYF
NA	TRBV19	NA	TRBJ1-3	TGTGCCAGTAGTGGCGCGTCCGGGGGTACTGGTACATTCTTCTCGAGCTCTGGAAACACCATATATTTT	CASSGASGGTGTFFSSSGNTIYF
once	TRBV5-1	TRBD1	TRBJ1-4	TGCGCCAGCAGCCTAGGGACAGCAACTAATGAAAAACTGTTTTTT	CASSLGTATNEKLFF
NA	TRBV27	NA	TRBJ1-5	TGTGCCAGCAGTTTAAGGGGATCCAGGGCCCCGGTGCCCCAGCATTTT	CASSLRGSRAPVPQHF
NA	TRBV7-2	TRBD2	TRBJ2-1	TGTGCCAGCGCGGCGGGAGGGCCGAGCTACAATGAGCAGTTCTTC	CASAAGGPSYNEQFF
NA	TRBV27	TRBD1	TRBJ1-1	TGTGCCAGCAGTCTAAAGACAGGGTTGTACACTGAAGCTTTCTTT	CASSLKTGLYTEAFF
NA	TRBV7-9	NA	TRBJ1-1	TGTGCCGACAATGACGCGACAGGGAACACTGAAGCTTTCTTT	CADNDATGNTEAFF
NA	TRBV7-2	NA	TRBJ1-4	TGTGCCAGCAGTTCTCAGGGTGTCGCTAATGAAAAACTGTTTTTT	CASSSQGVANEKLFF
NA	TRBV2	NA	TRBJ1-1	TGTGCCAGCAGTCTGACAGAGATGAACACTGAAGCTTTCTTT	CASSLTEMNTEAFF
NA	TRBV4-1	NA	TRBJ2-7	TGCGCCAGCAGCCAAGAACTGAGTTACGAGCAGTACTTC	CASSQELSYEQYF
NA	TRBV7-3	NA	TRBJ2-6	TGTGCCAGCAGCCCTCAGGGCTCTGGGGCCAACGTCCTGACTTTC	CASSPQGSGANVLTF
NA	TRBV2	NA	TRBJ1-6	TGTGCCAGCAGAGGGCAGGGGATGGGTTCACCCCTCCACTTT	CASRGQGMGSPLHF
NA	TRBV14	NA	TRBJ2-1	TGTGCCAGCAGCCACCAACAGGGAAGTCGGTACTACAATGAGCAGTTCTTC	CASSHQQGSRYYNEQFF
NA	TRBV10-3	NA	TRBJ1-2	TGTGCCATCAGTGAGTACAGGGATAGAGGCTATGGCTACACCTTC	CAISEYRDRGYGYTF
NA	TRBV9	TRBD1	TRBJ1-1	TGTGCCAGCAGCGCCTCCGACAGGGACACTGAAGCTTTCTTT	CASSASDRDTEAFF
NA	TRBV9	TRBD1	TRBJ2-6	TGTGCCAGCACCAGGACAGGGAGCTCTGGGGCCAACGTCCTGACTTTC	CASTRTGSSGANVLTF
NA	TRBV4-1	TRBD1	TRBJ1-2	TGCGCCAGCAGCCGCACGACCGGGACAGGCTATGGCTACACCTTC	CASSRTTGTGYGYTF
NA	TRBV29-1	TRBD1	TRBJ1-6	TGCAGCGTCCAAACAGGGGTAGGTAATTCACCCCTCCACTTT	CSVQTGVGNSPLHF
NA	TRBV2	NA	TRBJ2-5	TGTGCCAGCAGTGAACGGACTACACAAGAGACCCAGTACTTC	CASSERTTQETQYF